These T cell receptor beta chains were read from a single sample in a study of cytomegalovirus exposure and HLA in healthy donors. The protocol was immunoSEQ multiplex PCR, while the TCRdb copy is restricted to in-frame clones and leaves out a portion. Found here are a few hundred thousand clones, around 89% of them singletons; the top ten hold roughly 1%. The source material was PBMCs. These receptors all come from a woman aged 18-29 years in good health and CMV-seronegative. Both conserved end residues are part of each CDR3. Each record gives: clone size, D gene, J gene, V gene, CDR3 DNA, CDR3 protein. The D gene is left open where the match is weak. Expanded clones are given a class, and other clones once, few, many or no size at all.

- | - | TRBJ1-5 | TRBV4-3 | TGCGCCAGCAGCCAAGAGATCGTAGGGGGAATTCAGCCCCAGCATTTT | CASSQEIVGGIQPQHF
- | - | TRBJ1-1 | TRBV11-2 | TGTGCCAGCAGTCATGCCCCGGGATCAGAAGCTTTCTTT | CASSHAPGSEAFF
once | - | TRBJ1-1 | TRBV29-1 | TGCAGCGTTGACTGGGGCAGAGAAGCTTTCTTT | CSVDWGREAFF
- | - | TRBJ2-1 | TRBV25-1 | TGTGCCAGCAGTGAATACCGGGACTCCGATGAGCAGTTCTTC | CASSEYRDSDEQFF
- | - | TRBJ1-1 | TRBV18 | TGTGCCAGCTCACCACCGGATGGCAACAAGCGAGAAGCTTTCTTT | CASSPPDGNKREAFF
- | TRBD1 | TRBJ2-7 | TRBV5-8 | TGTGCCAGCAGATCCCCGGGACAGGGGTATGACGAGCAGTACTTC | CASRSPGQGYDEQYF
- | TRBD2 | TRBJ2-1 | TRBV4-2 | TGTGCCAGCAGCCAAGCGGCTGGGCTAGCGGGGGGCAATGAGCAGTTCTTC | CASSQAAGLAGGNEQFF
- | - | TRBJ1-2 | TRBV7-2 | TGTGCCAGCAGCTTAATCCCGGGGGGCTACACCTTC | CASSLIPGGYTF
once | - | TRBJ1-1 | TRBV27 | TGTGCCAGCAGTTTAGCGAAGGGAGGCACTGAAGCTTTCTTT | CASSLAKGGTEAFF
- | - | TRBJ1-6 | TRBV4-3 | TGCGCCAGCAGCCAAGATGTGGGAGTAGAGGAGGTGCCGTCACCCCTCCACTTT | CASSQDVGVEEVPSPLHF
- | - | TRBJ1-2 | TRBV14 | TGTGCCAGCAGCCAACCTCAGGACTCCGACGGTGGCTACACCTTC | CASSQPQDSDGGYTF
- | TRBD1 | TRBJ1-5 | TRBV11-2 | TGTGCCAGCAGCTTAGATGGTTTTCGAACAGGGGAGGACAATCAGCCCCAGCATTTT | CASSLDGFRTGEDNQPQHF
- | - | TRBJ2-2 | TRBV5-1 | TGCGCCAGCAGCTTGACCTCAGGGATCTCTGGGGAGCTGTTTTTT | CASSLTSGISGELFF
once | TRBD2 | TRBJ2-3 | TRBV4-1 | TGCGCCAGCAGCCAAGCCCTCGGACTAGAGAGCACAGATACGCAGTATTTT | CASSQALGLESTDTQYF
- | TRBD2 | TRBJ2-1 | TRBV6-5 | TGTGCCAGCAGTTACGGGCTAGCGGGGGGGAATGAGCAGTTCTTC | CASSYGLAGGNEQFF
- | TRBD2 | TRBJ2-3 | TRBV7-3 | TGTGCCAGCAGCCCCCAAGCGGGGTACACAGATACGCAGTATTTT | CASSPQAGYTDTQYF
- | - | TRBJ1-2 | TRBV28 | TGTGCCACCTCCTTAAACTATGGCTACACCTTC | CATSLNYGYTF
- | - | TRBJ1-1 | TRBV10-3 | TGTGCCATCACCTCGACACAAGTCTCTGAAGCTTTCTTT | CAITSTQVSEAFF
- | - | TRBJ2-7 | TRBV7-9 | TGTTCCAGCAGCCCGGCGGCTATTTTGTCCTACGAGCAGTACTTC | CSSSPAAILSYEQYF
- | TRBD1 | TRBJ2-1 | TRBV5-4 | TGTGCCAGCAGCTTCGGACAGGCTAATAATGAGCAGTTCTTC | CASSFGQANNEQFF
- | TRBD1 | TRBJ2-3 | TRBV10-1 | TGCGCCAGCAGTGAGTCGGGGACAGGGGGCGCAGATACGCAGTATTTT | CASSESGTGGADTQYF
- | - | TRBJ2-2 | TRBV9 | TGTGCCAGCAGCGTTGGGCAGGCCCGAAACACCGGGGAGCTGTTTTTT | CASSVGQARNTGELFF
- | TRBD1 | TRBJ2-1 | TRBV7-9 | TGTGCCAGCAGACCCCGGGACAGGGAGCAGTTCTTC | CASRPRDREQFF
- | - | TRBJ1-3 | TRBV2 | TGTGCCAGCACCGCGGTCTCTGGAAACACCATATATTTT | CASTAVSGNTIYF
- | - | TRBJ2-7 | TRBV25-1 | TGTGCCAGCAGTGAACAGGGTTGGGAGCAGTACTTC | CASSEQGWEQYF
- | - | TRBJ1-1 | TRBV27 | TGTGCCAGCAGGGATTCGACAGGCTACATGAACACTGAAGCTTTCTTT | CASRDSTGYMNTEAFF
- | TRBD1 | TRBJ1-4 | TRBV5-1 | TGCGCCAGCAGTAATTGGGACAGCCTGAATGAAAAACTGTTTTTT | CASSNWDSLNEKLFF
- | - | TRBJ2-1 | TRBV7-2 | TGTGCCAGCAGCTTAGGTCGGACTCTATTGCGAAACAATGAGCAGTTCTTC | CASSLGRTLLRNNEQFF
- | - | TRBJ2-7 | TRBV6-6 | TGTGCCAGCAGTTACGGCGCAGGAGGGAACTACGAGCAGTACTTC | CASSYGAGGNYEQYF
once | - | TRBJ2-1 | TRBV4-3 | TGCGCCAGCAGCCAAGAAGGGACTTATTACAATGAGCAGTTCTTC | CASSQEGTYYNEQFF
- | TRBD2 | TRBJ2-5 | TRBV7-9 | TGTGCCAGCAGCCGCCGTAGCGGGGAGACCCAGTACTTC | CASSRRSGETQYF
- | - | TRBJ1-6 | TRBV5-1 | TGCGCCAGCAGCTCCACACAGGGTACCTCACCCCTCCACTTT | CASSSTQGTSPLHF
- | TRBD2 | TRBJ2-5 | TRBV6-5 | TGTGCCAGCAGTTACGGGGGGACTAGGGGGGACCAGTACTTC | CASSYGGTRGDQYF
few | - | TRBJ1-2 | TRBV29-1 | TGCAGCGTTGTTGGCGGGAACTATGGCTACACCTTC | CSVVGGNYGYTF
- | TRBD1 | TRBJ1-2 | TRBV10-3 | TGTGCTACCATGGTTCAGGGGGCCTCTCCCTATGGCTACACCTTC | CATMVQGASPYGYTF
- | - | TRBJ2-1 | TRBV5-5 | TGTGCCAGCAGCTCTGGACAGAAGAGCTCCTACAATGAGCAGTTCTTC | CASSSGQKSSYNEQFF
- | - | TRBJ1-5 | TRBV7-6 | TGTGCCAGCAGTCCTTGGGGGGAGGTCAATCAGCCCCAGCATTTT | CASSPWGEVNQPQHF
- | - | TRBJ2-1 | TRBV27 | TGTGCCAGCAGCAGTGCCCCCCCTGTGCTAGCTCCAGAGGCCTATGAGCAGTTCTTC | CASSSAPPVLAPEAYEQFF
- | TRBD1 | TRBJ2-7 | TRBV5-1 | TGCGCCAGCAGCTTGGGGACAGGGACCGAGCAGTACTTC | CASSLGTGTEQYF
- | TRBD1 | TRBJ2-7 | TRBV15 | TGTGCCTCCGGGACAGGTGACTACGAGCAGTACTTC | CASGTGDYEQYF
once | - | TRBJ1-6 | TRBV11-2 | TGTGCCAGCAGCTTTCCAGGGTCCACCCTCCACTTT | CASSFPGSTLHF